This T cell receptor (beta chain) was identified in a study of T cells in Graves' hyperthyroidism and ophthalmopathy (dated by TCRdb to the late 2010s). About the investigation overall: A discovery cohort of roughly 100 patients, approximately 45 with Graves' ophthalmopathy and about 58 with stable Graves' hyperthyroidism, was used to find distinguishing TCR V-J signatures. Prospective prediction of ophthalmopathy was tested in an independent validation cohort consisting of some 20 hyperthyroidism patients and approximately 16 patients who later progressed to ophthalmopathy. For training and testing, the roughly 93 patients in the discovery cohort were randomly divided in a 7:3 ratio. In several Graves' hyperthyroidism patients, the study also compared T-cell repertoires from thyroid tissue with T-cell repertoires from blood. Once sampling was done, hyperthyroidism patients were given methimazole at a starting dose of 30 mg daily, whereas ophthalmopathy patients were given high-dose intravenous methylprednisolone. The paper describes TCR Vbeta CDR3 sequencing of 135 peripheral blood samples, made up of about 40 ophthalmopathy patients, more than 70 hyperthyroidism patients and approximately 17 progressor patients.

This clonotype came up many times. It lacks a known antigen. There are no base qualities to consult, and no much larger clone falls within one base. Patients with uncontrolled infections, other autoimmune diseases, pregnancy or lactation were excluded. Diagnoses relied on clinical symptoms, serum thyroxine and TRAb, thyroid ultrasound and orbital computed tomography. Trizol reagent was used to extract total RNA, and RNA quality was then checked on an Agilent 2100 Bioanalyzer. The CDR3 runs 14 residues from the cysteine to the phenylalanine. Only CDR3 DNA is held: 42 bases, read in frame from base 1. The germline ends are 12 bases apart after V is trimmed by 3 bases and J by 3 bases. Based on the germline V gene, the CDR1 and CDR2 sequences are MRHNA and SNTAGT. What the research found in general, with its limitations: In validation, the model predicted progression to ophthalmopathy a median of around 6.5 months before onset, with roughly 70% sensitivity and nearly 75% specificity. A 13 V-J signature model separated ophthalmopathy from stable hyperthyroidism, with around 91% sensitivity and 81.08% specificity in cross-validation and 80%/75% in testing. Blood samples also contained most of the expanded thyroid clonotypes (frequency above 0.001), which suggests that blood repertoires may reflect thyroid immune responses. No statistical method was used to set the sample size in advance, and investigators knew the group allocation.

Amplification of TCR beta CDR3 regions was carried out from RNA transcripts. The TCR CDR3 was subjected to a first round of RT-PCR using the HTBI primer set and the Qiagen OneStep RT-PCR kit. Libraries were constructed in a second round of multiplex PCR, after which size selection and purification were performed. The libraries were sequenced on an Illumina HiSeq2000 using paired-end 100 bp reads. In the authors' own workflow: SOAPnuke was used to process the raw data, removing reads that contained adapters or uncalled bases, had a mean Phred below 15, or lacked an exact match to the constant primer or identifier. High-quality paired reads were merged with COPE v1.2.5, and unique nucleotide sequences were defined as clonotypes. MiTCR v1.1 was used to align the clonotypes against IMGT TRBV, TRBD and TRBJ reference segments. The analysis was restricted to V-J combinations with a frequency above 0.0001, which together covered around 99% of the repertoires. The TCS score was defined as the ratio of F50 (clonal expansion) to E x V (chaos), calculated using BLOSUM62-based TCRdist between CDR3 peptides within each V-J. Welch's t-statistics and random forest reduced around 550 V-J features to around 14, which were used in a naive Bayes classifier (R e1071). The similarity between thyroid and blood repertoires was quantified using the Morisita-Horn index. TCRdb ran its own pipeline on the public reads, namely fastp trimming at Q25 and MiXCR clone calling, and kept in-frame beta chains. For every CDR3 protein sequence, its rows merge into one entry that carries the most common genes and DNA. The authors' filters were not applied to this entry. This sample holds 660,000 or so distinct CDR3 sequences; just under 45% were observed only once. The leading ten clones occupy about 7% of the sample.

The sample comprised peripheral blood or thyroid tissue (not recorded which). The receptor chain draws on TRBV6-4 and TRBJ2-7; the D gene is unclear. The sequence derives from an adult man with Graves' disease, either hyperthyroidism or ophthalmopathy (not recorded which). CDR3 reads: CASSELIGFYEQYF. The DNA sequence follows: TGTGCCAGCAGTGAACTCATAGGGTTCTACGAGCAGTACTTC.